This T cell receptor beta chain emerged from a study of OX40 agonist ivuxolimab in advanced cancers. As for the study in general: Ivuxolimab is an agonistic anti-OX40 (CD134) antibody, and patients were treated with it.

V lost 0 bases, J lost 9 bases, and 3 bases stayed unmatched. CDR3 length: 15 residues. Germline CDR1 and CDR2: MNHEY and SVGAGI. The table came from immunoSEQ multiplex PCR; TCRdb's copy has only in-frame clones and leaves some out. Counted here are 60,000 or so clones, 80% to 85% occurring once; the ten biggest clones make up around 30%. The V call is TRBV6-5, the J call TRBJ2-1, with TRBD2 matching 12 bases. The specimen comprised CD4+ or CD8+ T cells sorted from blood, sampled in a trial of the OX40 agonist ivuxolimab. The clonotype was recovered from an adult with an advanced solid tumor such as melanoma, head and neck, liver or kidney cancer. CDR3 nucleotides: TGTGCCAGCAGTTACTCGACTAGCGGGAGTGGTGAGCAGTTCTTC. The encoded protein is CASSYSTSGSGEQFF.